The T cell receptor (beta chain) described here comes from a study of cytomegalovirus exposure and HLA in healthy donors. Study results and caveats: Overall, approximately 150 TCR beta chains were annotated as cytomegalovirus-associated. Most TCR sequences showed up rarely, but some public TCRs showed up in many donors. The TCR clusters that emerged in the first cohort tended, a later analysis found, to co-occur in the approximately 110 validation repertoires.

Some clones are missing from TCRdb's copy, which holds only in-frame ones; the method was immunoSEQ multiplex PCR. The sample consists of roughly 84,000 clones, approximately 91% of them appearing once. The donors were in the approximately 120-subject validation cohort; that cohort was separate from the roughly 680-subject first cohort. This CDR3 region has 18 residues. V shed 2 bases and J shed 2 bases, with 21 bases lying between them. Germline loops: CDR1 SGHDT, CDR2 YYEEEE. Only one count was recorded for this clone. Its antigen is still unknown. The sequence came from a man aged 25 to 40 in good health and CMV-seronegative. The gene calls are TRBV5-6 and TRBJ2-3; maybe TRBD2 (6 bases). The sequenced sample consisted of PBMCs. CDR3 sequence (DNA): TGTGCCAGCAGCTTCAATAGGGACTCTCACGAATACACAGATACGCAGTATTTT. This sequence encodes CASSFNRDSHEYTDTQYF.